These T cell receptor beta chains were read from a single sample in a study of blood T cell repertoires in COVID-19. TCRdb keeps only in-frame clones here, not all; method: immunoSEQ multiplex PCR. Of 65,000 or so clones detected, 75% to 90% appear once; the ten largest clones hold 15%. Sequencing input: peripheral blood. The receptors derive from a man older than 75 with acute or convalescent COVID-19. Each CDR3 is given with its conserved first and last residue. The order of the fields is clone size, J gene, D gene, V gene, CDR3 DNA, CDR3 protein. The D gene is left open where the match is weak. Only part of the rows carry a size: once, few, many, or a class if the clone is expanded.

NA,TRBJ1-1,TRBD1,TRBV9,TGTGCCAGCAGCGTCCACCCTCGGGACAGGGTGAACACTGAAGCTTTCTTT,CASSVHPRDRVNTEAFF
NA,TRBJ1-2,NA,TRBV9,TGTGCCAGCAGCGTAGGTCTGGGAGACTATGGCTACACCTTC,CASSVGLGDYGYTF
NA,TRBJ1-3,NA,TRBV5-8,TGTGCCAGCAGCCCGCGACAGATTCGAAACACCATATATTTT,CASSPRQIRNTIYF
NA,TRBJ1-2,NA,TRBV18,TGTGCCAGCTCAACACTCACTCCACGGAGAGCTAACTATGGCTACACCTTC,CASSTLTPRRANYGYTF
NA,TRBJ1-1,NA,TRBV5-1,TGCGCCAGCAGCCCGGACAGAGCCGAGGGGACTGAAGCTTTCTTT,CASSPDRAEGTEAFF
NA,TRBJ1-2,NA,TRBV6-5,TGTGCCAGCATCGAAGGAGGGGCTTTCTATGGCTACACCTTC,CASIEGGAFYGYTF
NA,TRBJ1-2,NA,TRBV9,TGTGCCAGCAGCCCGGTCGGGCAGGGGAGTGACTATGGCTACACCTTC,CASSPVGQGSDYGYTF
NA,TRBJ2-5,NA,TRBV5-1,TGCGCCAGCAGCTTATTCACAGGTAGTCGACAAGAGACCCAGTACTTC,CASSLFTGSRQETQYF
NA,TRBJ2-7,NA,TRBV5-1,TGCGCCAGCAGCTTGATACAGGGTTACGAGCAGTACTTC,CASSLIQGYEQYF
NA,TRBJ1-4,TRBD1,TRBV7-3,TGTGCCAGCAGTTTCGACAGGGCCGAAAAACTGTTTTTT,CASSFDRAEKLFF
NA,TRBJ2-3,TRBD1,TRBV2,TGTGCCGGGGGACAGACAGATACGCAGTATTTT,CAGGQTDTQYF
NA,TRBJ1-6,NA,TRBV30,TGTGCCTGGAGCTCCGGACAAGATAATTCACCCCTCCACTTT,CAWSSGQDNSPLHF
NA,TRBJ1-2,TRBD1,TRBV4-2,TGTGCCAGCAGCCAAGATCTGAACAGGGGGCAGACCTATGGCTACACCTTC,CASSQDLNRGQTYGYTF
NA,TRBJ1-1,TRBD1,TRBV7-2,TGTGCCAGCAGCAGACAGGGATACACTGAAGCTTTCTTT,CASSRQGYTEAFF
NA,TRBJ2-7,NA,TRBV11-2,TGTGCCAGCAGCTTAGGAAGAGGTATCTCCTACGAGCAGTACTTC,CASSLGRGISYEQYF
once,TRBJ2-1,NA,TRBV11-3,TGTGCCAGCAGCTTGACGGGCTCCTACAATGAGCAGTTCTTC,CASSLTGSYNEQFF
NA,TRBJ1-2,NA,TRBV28,TGTGCCAGCAGGATTGGGAGCTATGGCTACACCTTC,CASRIGSYGYTF
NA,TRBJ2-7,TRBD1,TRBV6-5,TGTGCCAGCAGTACACGACAGGGCTCCTACGAGCAGTACTTC,CASSTRQGSYEQYF
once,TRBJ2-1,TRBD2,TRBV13,TGTGCCAGCAGCATGACTAGCGGGAGGTACAATGAGCAGTTCTTC,CASSMTSGRYNEQFF
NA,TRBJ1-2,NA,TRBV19,TGTGCCAGCAACACTCGGGGTGGCTACACCTTC,CASNTRGGYTF
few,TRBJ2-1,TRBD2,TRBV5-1,TGCGCCAGCAGCTTTGGAGCGGGGGGTAGGAGCTCCTACAATGAGCAGTTCTTC,CASSFGAGGRSSYNEQFF
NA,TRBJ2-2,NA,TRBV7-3,TGTGCCAGCAGCTTAAGGGCTAGCTGGGACACCGGGGAGCTGTTTTTT,CASSLRASWDTGELFF
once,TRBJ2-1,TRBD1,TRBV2,TGTGCCAGCAGAGTTAAACAGGGGTCCCTTTACAATGAGCAGTTCTTC,CASRVKQGSLYNEQFF
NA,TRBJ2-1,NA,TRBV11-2,TGTGCCAGCAGCTTAGTACAGGGAGCGACCAATGAGCAGTTCTTC,CASSLVQGATNEQFF
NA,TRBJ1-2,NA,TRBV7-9,TGTGCCAGCAGCCCCTCGCAGGGTTTAAACTATGGCTACACCTTC,CASSPSQGLNYGYTF
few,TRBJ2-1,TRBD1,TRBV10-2,TGCGCCAGCAGTAACCCGACAGGGCGTGTGGGTGAGCAGTTCTTC,CASSNPTGRVGEQFF
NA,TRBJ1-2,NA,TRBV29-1,TGCAGCGTTGAAGAGGGGGCCTATGGCTACACCTTC,CSVEEGAYGYTF